This TCR beta chain was captured by sequencing in a study of T cells in Graves' hyperthyroidism and ophthalmopathy. The CDR3 is 16 amino acids. Germline V gene data show CDR1 as SNHLY and CDR2 as FYNNEI. V dropped 0 bases and J dropped 3 bases, with 12 bases sitting between them. This clonotype was seen repeatedly, ten times or more. Amplification of TCR beta CDR3 regions used RNA as the template. First-round RT-PCR with HTBI primers amplified the TCR CDR3 region. Each CDR3 protein gets one entry after TCRdb re-called the multiplex PCR reads with MiXCR. The sample records under 400,000 distinct CDR3 sequences, about 20% being singletons.

The sequenced sample was blood. This chain joins TRBV2 and TRBJ2-1; D ambiguous. The source is a woman aged 45-59 years with Graves' hyperthyroidism. CDR3 amino acids: CASSEARMYFYNEQFF. In DNA, the CDR3 is TGTGCCAGCAGTGAAGCGAGGATGTATTTCTACAATGAGCAGTTCTTC.